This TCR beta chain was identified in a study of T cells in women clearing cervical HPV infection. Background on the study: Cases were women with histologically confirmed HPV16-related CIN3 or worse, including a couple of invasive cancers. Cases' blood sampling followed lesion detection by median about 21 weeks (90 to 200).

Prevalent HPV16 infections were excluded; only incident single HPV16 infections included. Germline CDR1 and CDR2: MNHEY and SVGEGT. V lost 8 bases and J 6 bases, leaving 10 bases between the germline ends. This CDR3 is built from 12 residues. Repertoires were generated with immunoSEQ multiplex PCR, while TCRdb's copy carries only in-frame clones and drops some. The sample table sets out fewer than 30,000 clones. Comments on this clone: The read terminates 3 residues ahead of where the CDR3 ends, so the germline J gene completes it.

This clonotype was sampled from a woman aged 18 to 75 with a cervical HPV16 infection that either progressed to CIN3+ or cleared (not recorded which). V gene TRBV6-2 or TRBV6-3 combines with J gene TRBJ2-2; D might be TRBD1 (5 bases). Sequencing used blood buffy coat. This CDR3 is CASRQPPGELFF. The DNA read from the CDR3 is TGTGCCAGCCGACAGCCCCCCGGGGAG.